This is a list of T cell receptor beta chains from one sample in a study of CD8 T cells in ankylosing spondylitis. TCRdb recomputed calls from the 5' RACE reads with MiXCR, one row per CDR3 protein. The table lists about 160,000 distinct CDR3 sequences, just over 9.5% of them singletons. The sequenced sample was blood, either unsorted or a sorted T cell fraction (not recorded which). All receptors come from a female donor with ankylosing spondylitis or in good health (not recorded which). Both conserved end residues are part of each CDR3. Each record gives: D gene, clone size, J gene, V gene, CDR3 DNA, CDR3 protein. A D gene is named only where the DNA matches it firmly. Some rows have no size entry. The others give once, few or many, or a class for an expanded clone.

D gene: .; clone size: .; J gene: TRBJ1-2; V gene: TRBV10-2; CDR3 DNA: TGCGCCACCGAAGCAGTTCATGGCTACACCTTC; CDR3 protein: CATEAVHGYTF
D gene: TRBD2; clone size: few; J gene: TRBJ2-2; V gene: TRBV27; CDR3 DNA: TGTGCCAGCAGTTTAGGGACTAGCGTTGGGGAGCTGTTTTTT; CDR3 protein: CASSLGTSVGELFF
D gene: .; clone size: few; J gene: TRBJ2-1; V gene: TRBV14; CDR3 DNA: TGTGCCAGCAGCCACACCGGGAGCTACAATGAGCAGTTCTTC; CDR3 protein: CASSHTGSYNEQFF
D gene: .; clone size: few; J gene: TRBJ2-1; V gene: TRBV19; CDR3 DNA: TGTGCCAGTAGTATAGACCTACGACTAGACCCCAGACCGAACAATGAGCAGTTCTTC; CDR3 protein: CASSIDLRLDPRPNNEQFF
D gene: TRBD1; clone size: few; J gene: TRBJ2-7; V gene: TRBV6-1; CDR3 DNA: TGTGCCACCACAGGGGGCTTCGAGCAGTACTTC; CDR3 protein: CATTGGFEQYF
D gene: TRBD1; clone size: .; J gene: TRBJ2-3; V gene: TRBV30; CDR3 DNA: TGTGCCTGGAGTGAAGGGACAGGGTGGGATACGCAGTATTTT; CDR3 protein: CAWSEGTGWDTQYF
D gene: .; clone size: few; J gene: TRBJ1-1; V gene: TRBV12-3/TRBV12-4; CDR3 DNA: TGTGCCAGCAGTTTTAGACAGGCCACTGAAGCTTTCTTT; CDR3 protein: CASSFRQATEAFF
D gene: .; clone size: many; J gene: TRBJ1-2; V gene: TRBV20-1; CDR3 DNA: TGCAGTGCTATCTCCGGGCCTCCGGTCGGCTACACCTTC; CDR3 protein: CSAISGPPVGYTF
D gene: TRBD2; clone size: many; J gene: TRBJ2-1; V gene: TRBV7-9; CDR3 DNA: TGTGCCAGCAGCCTACCCCGCGGACTAGCGGACAATGAGCAGTTCTTC; CDR3 protein: CASSLPRGLADNEQFF
D gene: .; clone size: few; J gene: TRBJ2-3; V gene: TRBV7-9; CDR3 DNA: TGTGCCAGCAGCGGGCGGGTGAAGGATACGCAGTATTTT; CDR3 protein: CASSGRVKDTQYF
D gene: .; clone size: .; J gene: TRBJ1-2; V gene: TRBV4-3; CDR3 DNA: TGCGCCAGCAGCCAGGAACCGGACTCCTCCCGGGGCTACACCTTC; CDR3 protein: CASSQEPDSSRGYTF
D gene: .; clone size: many; J gene: TRBJ2-2; V gene: TRBV11-2; CDR3 DNA: TGTGCCAGCAGCCCTCTTAGGGGCACCGGGGAGCTGTTTTTT; CDR3 protein: CASSPLRGTGELFF
D gene: .; clone size: .; J gene: TRBJ2-3; V gene: TRBV3-1; CDR3 DNA: TGTGCCAGCAGCCCCCGATTCACCTCACAAGATACGCAGTATTTT; CDR3 protein: CASSPRFTSQDTQYF
D gene: .; clone size: few; J gene: TRBJ2-3; V gene: TRBV4-3; CDR3 DNA: TGCGCCAGCAGCCCAGAGCGAGGGGATACGCAGTATTTT; CDR3 protein: CASSPERGDTQYF
D gene: TRBD1; clone size: .; J gene: TRBJ2-6; V gene: TRBV9; CDR3 DNA: TGTGCCAGCAGCGTAAAGGGACAGGGGAACTCTGGGGCCAACGTCCTGACTTTC; CDR3 protein: CASSVKGQGNSGANVLTF
D gene: .; clone size: .; J gene: TRBJ2-3; V gene: TRBV7-9; CDR3 DNA: TGTGCCAGCAGCTTAGGAAGCCGTACTAATACGCAGTATTTT; CDR3 protein: CASSLGSRTNTQYF
D gene: .; clone size: many; J gene: TRBJ1-2; V gene: TRBV15; CDR3 DNA: TGTGCCACCAGCAGAGATGGGGGACAAGTTTATGGCTACACCTTC; CDR3 protein: CATSRDGGQVYGYTF
D gene: .; clone size: many; J gene: TRBJ2-7; V gene: TRBV9; CDR3 DNA: TGTGCCAGCAGCGTAGGGGCTGGGGGAGCGCAGTACTTC; CDR3 protein: CASSVGAGGAQYF
D gene: TRBD2; clone size: .; J gene: TRBJ2-1; V gene: TRBV19; CDR3 DNA: TGTGCCAGTAGTTCCCATCTAGCGGACGAGCAGTTCTTC; CDR3 protein: CASSSHLADEQFF
D gene: .; clone size: .; J gene: TRBJ2-3; V gene: TRBV4-1; CDR3 DNA: TGCGCCAGCAGCCATACACCAGAGGTCCTGGATACGCTGTATTTT; CDR3 protein: CASSHTPEVLDTLYF
D gene: TRBD1; clone size: many; J gene: TRBJ2-1; V gene: TRBV29-1; CDR3 DNA: TGCAGCGTTTCGACAGGGGCCTACAATGAGCAGTTCTTC; CDR3 protein: CSVSTGAYNEQFF
D gene: TRBD1; clone size: few; J gene: TRBJ1-6; V gene: TRBV11-2; CDR3 DNA: TGTGCCAGCAGCTTGGACGGACAGGGGGTAAATTCACCCCTCCACTTT; CDR3 protein: CASSLDGQGVNSPLHF
D gene: .; clone size: few; J gene: TRBJ2-5; V gene: TRBV7-2; CDR3 DNA: TGTGCCAGCAGCTTCCGATCCGATTTTGAGACCCAGTACTTC; CDR3 protein: CASSFRSDFETQYF
D gene: .; clone size: many; J gene: TRBJ2-7; V gene: TRBV29-1; CDR3 DNA: TGCAGCGCTCGTTCCTCCTACGAGCAGTACTTC; CDR3 protein: CSARSSYEQYF
D gene: .; clone size: few; J gene: TRBJ1-1; V gene: TRBV11-2; CDR3 DNA: TGTGCCAGCAGCTTAACCTCAGGGGTAAACACTGAAGCTTTCTTT; CDR3 protein: CASSLTSGVNTEAFF
D gene: .; clone size: many; J gene: TRBJ2-3; V gene: TRBV4-3; CDR3 DNA: TGCGCCAGCAGCCAAGAGCGGGCCAGCACAGATACGCAGTATTTT; CDR3 protein: CASSQERASTDTQYF
D gene: TRBD2; clone size: .; J gene: TRBJ2-1; V gene: TRBV7-6; CDR3 DNA: TGTGCCAGCAGCTTAAGGCGGGAGGGCCGGGATGAGCAGTTCTTC; CDR3 protein: CASSLRREGRDEQFF
D gene: .; clone size: .; J gene: TRBJ2-1; V gene: TRBV5-6; CDR3 DNA: TGTGCCAGCACCCTGGGGAGTGCCAATGAGCAGTTCTTC; CDR3 protein: CASTLGSANEQFF
D gene: .; clone size: .; J gene: TRBJ1-1; V gene: TRBV29-1; CDR3 DNA: TGCAGCGTAACAGGAGGGCGGAGCACTGAAGCTTTCTTT; CDR3 protein: CSVTGGRSTEAFF
D gene: .; clone size: .; J gene: TRBJ1-1; V gene: TRBV7-9; CDR3 DNA: TGTGCCAGCAGACCACCGGGACCCAGGAACACTGAAGCTTTCTTT; CDR3 protein: CASRPPGPRNTEAFF
D gene: TRBD1; clone size: few; J gene: TRBJ2-1; V gene: TRBV11-2; CDR3 DNA: TGTGCCAGCAGCTTAGTAATAGGACAGGGGCAGTTCTTC; CDR3 protein: CASSLVIGQGQFF
D gene: TRBD2; clone size: .; J gene: TRBJ2-1; V gene: TRBV27; CDR3 DNA: TGTGCCAGCAGTAGGAGCGGGAGCGGTAATGAGCAGTTCTTC; CDR3 protein: CASSRSGSGNEQFF
D gene: .; clone size: few; J gene: TRBJ2-1; V gene: TRBV9; CDR3 DNA: TGTGCCAGCAGCCCTGGCAAAGTAGTAGATGCGTTCTTC; CDR3 protein: CASSPGKVVDAFF
D gene: TRBD2; clone size: many; J gene: TRBJ2-3; V gene: TRBV7-8; CDR3 DNA: TGTGCCAGCAGCCGCTATACTAGCGGGGCCACAGATACGCAGTATTTT; CDR3 protein: CASSRYTSGATDTQYF
D gene: .; clone size: few; J gene: TRBJ2-3; V gene: TRBV4-3; CDR3 DNA: TGCGCCAGCAGCCAAGATGAGGGCGCCGGGCAGTATTTT; CDR3 protein: CASSQDEGAGQYF
D gene: .; clone size: .; J gene: TRBJ2-1; V gene: TRBV15; CDR3 DNA: TGTGCCACCAGCAGAGATATCACTACAGAGCAGTTCTTC; CDR3 protein: CATSRDITTEQFF
D gene: .; clone size: .; J gene: TRBJ2-2; V gene: TRBV5-6; CDR3 DNA: TGTGCCAGCAGCTTACTCATGAGTCTCGCGAACACCGGGGAGCTGTTTTTT; CDR3 protein: CASSLLMSLANTGELFF
D gene: .; clone size: many; J gene: TRBJ1-1; V gene: TRBV12-3/TRBV12-4; CDR3 DNA: TGTGCCAGCAGAATACAGGGCACCACTGAAGCTTTCTTT; CDR3 protein: CASRIQGTTEAFF
D gene: TRBD2; clone size: .; J gene: TRBJ2-3; V gene: TRBV6-2/TRBV6-3; CDR3 DNA: TGTGCCAGCAGTTACTCCCTAGCGGGAGATACGCAGTATTTT; CDR3 protein: CASSYSLAGDTQYF
D gene: TRBD1; clone size: .; J gene: TRBJ2-1; V gene: TRBV30; CDR3 DNA: TGTGCCTGGAGTGATTCCCTAATTACAGGGGGCGAGCAGTTCTTC; CDR3 protein: CAWSDSLITGGEQFF
D gene: .; clone size: .; J gene: TRBJ2-3; V gene: TRBV4-3; CDR3 DNA: TGCGCCAGCAGCCAAGGCCCGCGAGAAGATACGCAGTATTTT; CDR3 protein: CASSQGPREDTQYF
D gene: .; clone size: few; J gene: TRBJ2-2; V gene: TRBV7-9; CDR3 DNA: TGTGCCAGCAGCGCGGGGACAGCTTACACCGGGGAGCTGTTTTTT; CDR3 protein: CASSAGTAYTGELFF
D gene: .; clone size: few; J gene: TRBJ1-1; V gene: TRBV27; CDR3 DNA: TGTGCCAGCAGTTTATACACGGCGACCGAAGCTTTCTTT; CDR3 protein: CASSLYTATEAFF
D gene: .; clone size: .; J gene: TRBJ1-5; V gene: TRBV6-1; CDR3 DNA: TGTGCCAGCAGTCGCGGGCCCGTCAATCAGCCCCAGCATTTT; CDR3 protein: CASSRGPVNQPQHF
D gene: TRBD2; clone size: .; J gene: TRBJ2-1; V gene: TRBV20-1; CDR3 DNA: TGCTGTGCTAGAGTTCGGGGGGGCTCGCCAGACTACAATGAGCAGTTCTTC; CDR3 protein: CCARVRGGSPDYNEQFF
D gene: .; clone size: few; J gene: TRBJ2-7; V gene: TRBV28; CDR3 DNA: TGTGCCAGCAGTGAGACCGGGATCTACTACGAGCAGTACTTC; CDR3 protein: CASSETGIYYEQYF
D gene: .; clone size: .; J gene: TRBJ1-2; V gene: TRBV30; CDR3 DNA: TGTGCCTGGAGTGGGACAGAGCCCCATGGCTACACCTTC; CDR3 protein: CAWSGTEPHGYTF
D gene: TRBD2; clone size: many; J gene: TRBJ2-1; V gene: TRBV6-2/TRBV6-3; CDR3 DNA: TGTGCCAGCAGTTACGTTTGGCGGGAGGACCTCTACAATGAGCAGTTCTTC; CDR3 protein: CASSYVWREDLYNEQFF
D gene: .; clone size: many; J gene: TRBJ1-4; V gene: TRBV20-1; CDR3 DNA: TGCAGTGCTAGAGTCCTAAATGAAAAACTGTTTTTT; CDR3 protein: CSARVLNEKLFF
D gene: TRBD1; clone size: .; J gene: TRBJ2-5; V gene: TRBV23-1; CDR3 DNA: TGCGCCAGCAGTGGCCACAGGGGGCAAGAGACCCAGTACTTC; CDR3 protein: CASSGHRGQETQYF
D gene: TRBD2; clone size: .; J gene: TRBJ2-1; V gene: TRBV12-3/TRBV12-4; CDR3 DNA: TGTGCCAGCAGTCCAAGGGGGCTAGCGGGAGATTATGAGCAGTTCTTC; CDR3 protein: CASSPRGLAGDYEQFF
D gene: .; clone size: once; J gene: TRBJ2-1; V gene: TRBV7-3; CDR3 DNA: TGTGCCAGCAGCCCCTTCAAGGTAGGGTCCTACAATGAGCAGTTCTTC; CDR3 protein: CASSPFKVGSYNEQFF
D gene: .; clone size: many; J gene: TRBJ2-1; V gene: TRBV4-3; CDR3 DNA: TGCGCCAGCAGCCAGGGACAAAGCCCTTTCAATGAGCAGTTCTTC; CDR3 protein: CASSQGQSPFNEQFF
D gene: TRBD2; clone size: few; J gene: TRBJ2-1; V gene: TRBV20-1; CDR3 DNA: TGCAGTGCTACTGGGACTAGCGGGAGGCGAGAGCAGTTCTTC; CDR3 protein: CSATGTSGRREQFF
D gene: TRBD1; clone size: few; J gene: TRBJ1-1; V gene: TRBV4-3; CDR3 DNA: TGCGCCAGCAGCCAATGGCAGGGGGCCGACGCAGAAGCTTTCTTT; CDR3 protein: CASSQWQGADAEAFF
D gene: TRBD1; clone size: few; J gene: TRBJ1-1; V gene: TRBV20-1; CDR3 DNA: TGCAGCGGGGACAGAGGGAACACTGAAGCTTTCTTT; CDR3 protein: CSGDRGNTEAFF
D gene: .; clone size: .; J gene: TRBJ1-4; V gene: TRBV20-1; CDR3 DNA: TGCAGTGCTACCGCCGCGGTTGAAAAACTGTTTTTT; CDR3 protein: CSATAAVEKLFF